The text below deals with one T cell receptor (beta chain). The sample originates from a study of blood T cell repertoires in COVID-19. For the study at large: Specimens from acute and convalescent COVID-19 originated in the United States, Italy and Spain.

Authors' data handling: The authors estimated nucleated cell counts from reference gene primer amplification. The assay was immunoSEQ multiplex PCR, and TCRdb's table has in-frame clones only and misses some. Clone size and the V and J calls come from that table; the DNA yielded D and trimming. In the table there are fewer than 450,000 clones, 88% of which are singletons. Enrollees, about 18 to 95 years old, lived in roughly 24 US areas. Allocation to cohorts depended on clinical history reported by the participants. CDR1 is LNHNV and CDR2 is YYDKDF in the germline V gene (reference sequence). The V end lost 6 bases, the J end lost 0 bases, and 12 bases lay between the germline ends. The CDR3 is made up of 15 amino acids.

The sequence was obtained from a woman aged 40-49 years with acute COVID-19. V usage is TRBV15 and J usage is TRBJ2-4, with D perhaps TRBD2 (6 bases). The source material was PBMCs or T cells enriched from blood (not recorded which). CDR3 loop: CATSPSGVAKNIQYF. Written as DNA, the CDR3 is TGTGCCACCAGTCCGTCGGGGGTAGCCAAAAACATTCAGTACTTC.